The rows below give T cell receptor beta chains drawn from one sample of a study of somatic mutations in cytotoxic T cells in rheumatoid arthritis. Clones were sequenced by immunoSEQ multiplex PCR, and TCRdb holds only the in-frame ones, with some missing. The sample has some 17,000 clones, about 74% seen once; the top ten hold about 5.1%. Source material: CD8+ T cells sorted from blood. All receptors derive from an adult with rheumatoid arthritis. Both conserved end residues are trimmed from each CDR3. The order of the fields is J gene, D gene, V gene, CDR3 protein. The D gene is left open where the match is weak.

>TRBJ2-3|-|TRBV7-2
ASSFWGSEADTQY
>TRBJ2-1|TRBD2|TRBV9
ASSVDMGLALNEQF
>TRBJ1-4|TRBD1|TRBV4-1
ASSQDAGQNPNEKLF
>TRBJ2-6|TRBD1|TRBV15
ATLPRDRAAGANVLT
>TRBJ1-1|TRBD1|TRBV27
AIGQGNEAF
>TRBJ2-5|-|TRBV5-5
ASSTKLFGMTVEETQY
>TRBJ2-1|TRBD2|TRBV7-9
ASSHSGDSSYNEQF
>TRBJ2-6|-|TRBV5-4
ASAIRSGANVLT
>TRBJ2-2|-|TRBV6-5
ASSYLRRTGELF
>TRBJ2-7|-|TRBV7-9
ASSSQGYEQY